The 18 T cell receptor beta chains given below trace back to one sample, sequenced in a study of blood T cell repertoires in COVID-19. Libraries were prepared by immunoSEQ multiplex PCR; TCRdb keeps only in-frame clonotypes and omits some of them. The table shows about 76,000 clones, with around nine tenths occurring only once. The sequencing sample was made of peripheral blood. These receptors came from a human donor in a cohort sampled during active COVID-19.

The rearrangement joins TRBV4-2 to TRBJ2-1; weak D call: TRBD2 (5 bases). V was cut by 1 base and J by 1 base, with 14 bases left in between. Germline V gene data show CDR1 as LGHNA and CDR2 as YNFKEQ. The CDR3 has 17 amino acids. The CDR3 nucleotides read TGTGCCAGCAGCCAAGTAATCGATAGCGTTTCCTACAATGAGCAGTTCTTC. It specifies CASSQVIDSVSYNEQFF.

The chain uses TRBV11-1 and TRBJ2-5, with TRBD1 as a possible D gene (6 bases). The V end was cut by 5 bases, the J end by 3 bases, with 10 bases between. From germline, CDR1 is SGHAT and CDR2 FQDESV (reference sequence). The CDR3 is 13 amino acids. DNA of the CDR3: TGTGCCAGCAGCAAACACAGGGAAGAGACCCAGTACTTC. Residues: CASSKHREETQYF.

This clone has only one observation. CDR3: CASSPTPTGGDGELFF. CDR3 nucleotide sequence: TGTGCCAGCAGCCCCACCCCGACAGGGGGTGACGGGGAGCTGTTTTTT. The gene calls are TRBV9 and TRBJ2-2; 9 bases align to TRBD1. This CDR3 has 16 amino acids. Germline V lookup: CDR1 SGDLS, CDR2 YYNGEE. With V trimmed by 4 bases and J by 7 bases, 11 bases remained unmatched.

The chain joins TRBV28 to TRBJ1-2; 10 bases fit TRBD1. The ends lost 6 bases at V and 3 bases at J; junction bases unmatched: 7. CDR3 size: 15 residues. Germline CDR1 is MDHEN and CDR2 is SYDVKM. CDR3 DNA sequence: TGTGCCAGCAGGGGAAGACAGGGGGCGGACTATGGCTACACCTTC. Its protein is CASRGRQGADYGYTF.

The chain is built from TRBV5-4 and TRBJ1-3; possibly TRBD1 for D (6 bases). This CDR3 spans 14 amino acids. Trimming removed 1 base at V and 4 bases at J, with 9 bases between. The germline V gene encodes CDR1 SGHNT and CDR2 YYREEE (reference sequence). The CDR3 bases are TGTGCCAGCAGCTTGCCAGGGGTCGGAAACACCATATATTTT. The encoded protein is CASSLPGVGNTIYF.

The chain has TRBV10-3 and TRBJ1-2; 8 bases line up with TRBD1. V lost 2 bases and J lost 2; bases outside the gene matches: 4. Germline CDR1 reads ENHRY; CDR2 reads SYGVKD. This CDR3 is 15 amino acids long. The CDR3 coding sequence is TGTGCCATCAGTGAGACAGGGGGGTTGAACTATGGCTACACCTTC. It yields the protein CAISETGGLNYGYTF.

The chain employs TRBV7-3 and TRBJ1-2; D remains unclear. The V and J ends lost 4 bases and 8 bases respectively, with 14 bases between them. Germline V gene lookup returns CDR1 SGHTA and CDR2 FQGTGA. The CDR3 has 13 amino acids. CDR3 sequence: CASSSGGVAGYTF. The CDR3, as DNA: TGTGCCAGCAGCTCGGGCGGGGTGGCGGGCTACACCTTC.

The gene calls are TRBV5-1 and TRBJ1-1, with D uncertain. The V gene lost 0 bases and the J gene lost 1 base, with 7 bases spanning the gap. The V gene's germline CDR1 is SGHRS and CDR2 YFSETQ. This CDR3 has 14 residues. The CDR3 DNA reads TGCGCCAGCAGCTTGGATCCGGGGAACACTGAAGCTTTCTTT. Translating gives CASSLDPGNTEAFF.

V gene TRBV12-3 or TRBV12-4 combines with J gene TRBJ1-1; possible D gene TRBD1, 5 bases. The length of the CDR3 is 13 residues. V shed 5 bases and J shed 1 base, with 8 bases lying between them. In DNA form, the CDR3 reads TGTGCCAGCAGTACTGGACAGAACACTGAAGCTTTCTTT. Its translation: CASSTGQNTEAFF.

CDR3 sequence: CASSLRDTGELFF. The CDR3, as DNA: TGCGCCAGCAGCTTACGGGACACCGGGGAGCTGTTTTTT. The chain combines TRBV5-1 with TRBJ2-2; D gene ambiguous. V was cut by 2 bases and J by 3 bases, with 5 bases left in between. CDR1 is SGHRS and CDR2 is YFSETQ in the germline V gene. The CDR3 loop spans 13 amino acids. The variable domain in full, completed from reference TRBV5-1 and TRBJ2-2, reads KAGVTQTPRYLIKTRGQQVTLSCSPISGHRSVSWYQQTPGQGLQFLFEYFSETQRNKGNFPGRFSGRQFSNSRSEMNVSTLELGDSALYLCASSLRDTGELFFGEGSRLTVL.

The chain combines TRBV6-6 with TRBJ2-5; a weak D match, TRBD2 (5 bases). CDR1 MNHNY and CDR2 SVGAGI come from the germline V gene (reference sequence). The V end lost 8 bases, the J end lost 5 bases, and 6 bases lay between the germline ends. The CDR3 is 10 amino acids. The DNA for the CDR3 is TGTGCCAGCGGGGAGGAGACCCAGTACTTC. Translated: CASGEETQYF.

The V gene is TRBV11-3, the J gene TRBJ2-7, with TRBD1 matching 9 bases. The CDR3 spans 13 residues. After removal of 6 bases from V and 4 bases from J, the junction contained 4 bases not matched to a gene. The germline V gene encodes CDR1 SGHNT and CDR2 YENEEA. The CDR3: CASRGQGLYEQYF. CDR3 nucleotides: TGTGCCAGCAGGGGACAGGGTCTTTACGAGCAGTACTTC.

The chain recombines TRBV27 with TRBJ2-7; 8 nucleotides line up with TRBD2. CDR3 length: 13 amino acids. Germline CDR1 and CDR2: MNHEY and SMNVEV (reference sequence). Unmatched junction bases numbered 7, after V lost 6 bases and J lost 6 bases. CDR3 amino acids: CASRTVTSGEQYF. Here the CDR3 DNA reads TGTGCCAGCAGGACGGTAACTAGCGGCGAGCAGTACTTC.

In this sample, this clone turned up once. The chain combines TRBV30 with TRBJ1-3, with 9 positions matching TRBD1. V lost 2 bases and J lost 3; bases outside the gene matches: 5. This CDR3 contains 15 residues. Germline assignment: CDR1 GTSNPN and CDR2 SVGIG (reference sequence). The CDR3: CAWSRDRVNGNTIYF. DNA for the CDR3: TGTGCCTGGAGTAGGGACAGGGTTAATGGAAACACCATATATTTT.

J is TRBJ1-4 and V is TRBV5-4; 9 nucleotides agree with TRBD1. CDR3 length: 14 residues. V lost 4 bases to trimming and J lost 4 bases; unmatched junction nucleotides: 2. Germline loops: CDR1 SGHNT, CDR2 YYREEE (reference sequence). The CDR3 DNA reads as TGTGCCAGCAGCCCGACAGGGGGTAATGAAAAACTGTTTTTT. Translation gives CASSPTGGNEKLFF.

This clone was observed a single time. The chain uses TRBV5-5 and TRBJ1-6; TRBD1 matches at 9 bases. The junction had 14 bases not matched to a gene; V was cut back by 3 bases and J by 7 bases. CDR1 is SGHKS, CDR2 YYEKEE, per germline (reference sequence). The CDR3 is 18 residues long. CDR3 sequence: CASSYYVFVGQGNSPLHF. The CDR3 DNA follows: TGTGCCAGCAGCTATTATGTGTTTGTAGGACAGGGGAATTCACCCCTCCACTTT.

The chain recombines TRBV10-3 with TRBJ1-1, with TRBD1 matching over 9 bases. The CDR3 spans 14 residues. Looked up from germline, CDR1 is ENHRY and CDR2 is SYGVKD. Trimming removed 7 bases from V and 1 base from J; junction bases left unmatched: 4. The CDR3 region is CAIKGTGTNTEAFF. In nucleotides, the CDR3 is TGTGCCATCAAGGGGACAGGGACGAACACTGAAGCTTTCTTT.

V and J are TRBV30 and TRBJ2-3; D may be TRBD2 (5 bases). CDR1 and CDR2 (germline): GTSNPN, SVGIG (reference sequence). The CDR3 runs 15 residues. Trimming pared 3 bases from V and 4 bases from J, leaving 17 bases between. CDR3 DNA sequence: TGTGCCTGGAGAACCCAACTAGAACACGCAGATACGCAGTATTTT. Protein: CAWRTQLEHADTQYF.